Listed below are T cell receptor beta chains from one sample, sequenced in a study of early T cells in non-severe SARS-CoV-2 infection. TCRdb re-analysed the 5' RACE reads in MiXCR, keeping a single row per CDR3 protein. The repertoire holds tens of thousands of distinct CDR3 sequences, with about 15% as singletons. Sequencing used whole blood. The origin of the receptors is an adult who was a healthcare worker with PCR-confirmed SARS-CoV-2 infection or an uninfected control (not recorded which). CDR3s include the opening cysteine and the closing phenylalanine or tryptophan. Fields, in order: V gene, clone size, J gene, D gene, CDR3 protein, CDR3 DNA. D genes are given only for firm matches. Clone size appears in some rows only: once, few, many, or a class for an expanded clone.

V gene: TRBV6-6; clone size: -; J gene: TRBJ1-5; D gene: -; CDR3 protein: CASSYTANQPQHF; CDR3 DNA: TGTGCCAGCAGTTACACGGCAAATCAGCCCCAGCATTTT
V gene: TRBV5-1; clone size: few; J gene: TRBJ2-3; D gene: TRBD2; CDR3 protein: CASSSGTSVGADTQYF; CDR3 DNA: TGCGCCAGCAGCTCCGGGACTAGCGTTGGCGCAGATACGCAGTATTTT
V gene: TRBV9; clone size: few; J gene: TRBJ2-1; D gene: -; CDR3 protein: CASSVSSERRSSYNEQFF; CDR3 DNA: TGTGCCAGCAGCGTTTCTAGCGAAAGGAGGAGCTCCTACAATGAGCAGTTCTTC
V gene: TRBV20-1; clone size: -; J gene: TRBJ2-1; D gene: TRBD2; CDR3 protein: CSARSPAGGSYNEQFF; CDR3 DNA: TGCAGTGCTAGAAGTCCAGCGGGGGGCTCCTACAATGAGCAGTTCTTC
V gene: TRBV9; clone size: -; J gene: TRBJ2-1; D gene: TRBD2; CDR3 protein: CASSVDSGIYNEQFF; CDR3 DNA: TGTGCCAGCAGCGTAGATAGCGGGATATACAATGAGCAGTTCTTC
V gene: TRBV11-2; clone size: -; J gene: TRBJ2-7; D gene: -; CDR3 protein: CASSLVRPGYEQYF; CDR3 DNA: TGTGCCAGCAGCTTAGTTCGACCGGGCTACGAGCAGTACTTC
V gene: TRBV2; clone size: few; J gene: TRBJ2-1; D gene: TRBD2; CDR3 protein: CATGRLADNEQFF; CDR3 DNA: TGTGCCACCGGAAGACTAGCGGACAATGAGCAGTTCTTC
V gene: TRBV7-8; clone size: few; J gene: TRBJ1-2; D gene: -; CDR3 protein: CASSLGLTYGYTF; CDR3 DNA: TGTGCCAGCAGTTTAGGACTGACCTATGGCTACACCTTC
V gene: TRBV11-3; clone size: few; J gene: TRBJ2-2; D gene: TRBD1; CDR3 protein: CASSKSGQGGVELFF; CDR3 DNA: TGTGCCAGCAGCAAATCCGGACAGGGAGGCGTGGAGCTGTTTTTT
V gene: TRBV3-1; clone size: few; J gene: TRBJ2-1; D gene: TRBD2; CDR3 protein: CASSQVGTRLNEQFF; CDR3 DNA: TGTGCCAGCAGCCAAGTCGGGACTAGACTAAACGAGCAGTTCTTC
V gene: TRBV6-5; clone size: many; J gene: TRBJ1-5; D gene: -; CDR3 protein: CASRAGDQPQHF; CDR3 DNA: TGTGCCAGCAGGGCGGGGGATCAGCCCCAGCATTTT
V gene: TRBV6-6; clone size: -; J gene: TRBJ1-3; D gene: -; CDR3 protein: CASSNYRDGGNTIYF; CDR3 DNA: TGTGCCAGCAGTAACTACCGGGACGGTGGAAACACCATATATTTT
V gene: TRBV5-4; clone size: few; J gene: TRBJ2-3; D gene: -; CDR3 protein: CASSPGVYTDTQYF; CDR3 DNA: TGTGCCAGCAGCCCGGGGGTCTACACAGATACGCAGTATTTT
V gene: TRBV29-1; clone size: few; J gene: TRBJ2-1; D gene: TRBD1; CDR3 protein: CSAQGALNEQFF; CDR3 DNA: TGCAGCGCACAGGGGGCGTTGAATGAGCAGTTCTTC
V gene: TRBV29-1; clone size: many; J gene: TRBJ1-1; D gene: -; CDR3 protein: CSGGDSAEAFF; CDR3 DNA: TGCAGCGGGGGAGACAGCGCTGAAGCTTTCTTT
V gene: TRBV20-1; clone size: few; J gene: TRBJ1-1; D gene: -; CDR3 protein: CSARGQVNTEAFF; CDR3 DNA: TGCAGTGCTAGAGGGCAGGTTAACACTGAAGCTTTCTTT
V gene: TRBV20-1; clone size: -; J gene: TRBJ2-5; D gene: -; CDR3 protein: CSASFGIGETQYF; CDR3 DNA: TGCAGTGCTAGTTTCGGGATTGGAGAGACCCAGTACTTC
V gene: TRBV6-4; clone size: few; J gene: TRBJ1-6; D gene: TRBD1; CDR3 protein: CASSETGNNSPLHF; CDR3 DNA: TGTGCCAGCAGTGAGACAGGGAACAATTCACCCCTCCACTTT
V gene: TRBV2; clone size: -; J gene: TRBJ1-1; D gene: -; CDR3 protein: CASSTPDGRHTAFF; CDR3 DNA: TGTGCCAGCAGTACACCCGACGGACGGCATACGGCTTTCTTT
V gene: TRBV23-1; clone size: -; J gene: TRBJ2-3; D gene: -; CDR3 protein: CASSQSWSLTQYF; CDR3 DNA: TGCGCCAGCAGTCAATCGTGGAGCCTTACGCAGTATTTT
V gene: TRBV5-1; clone size: -; J gene: TRBJ2-7; D gene: -; CDR3 protein: CASSLAATTFLDEQYF; CDR3 DNA: TGCGCCAGCAGCTTGGCAGCTACAACTTTCCTAGACGAGCAGTACTTC
V gene: TRBV28; clone size: -; J gene: TRBJ2-2; D gene: TRBD1; CDR3 protein: CASSNGQGTSGELFF; CDR3 DNA: TGTGCCAGCAGCAACGGACAGGGTACGTCCGGGGAGCTGTTTTTT
V gene: TRBV28; clone size: -; J gene: TRBJ2-7; D gene: TRBD2; CDR3 protein: CASSGTIYEQYF; CDR3 DNA: TGTGCCAGCAGCGGGACTATCTACGAGCAGTACTTC
V gene: TRBV20-1; clone size: many; J gene: TRBJ2-2; D gene: TRBD2; CDR3 protein: CSARRSGRGTGELFF; CDR3 DNA: TGCAGTGCTAGAAGAAGCGGGAGGGGGACCGGGGAGCTGTTTTTT
V gene: TRBV4-3; clone size: -; J gene: TRBJ1-2; D gene: -; CDR3 protein: CASSQAARNYGYTF; CDR3 DNA: TGCGCCAGCAGCCAAGCCGCCAGAAACTATGGCTACACCTTC
V gene: TRBV15; clone size: many; J gene: TRBJ2-7; D gene: -; CDR3 protein: CATSSDRDYEQYF; CDR3 DNA: TGTGCCACCAGTTCGGACCGAGACTACGAGCAGTACTTC
V gene: TRBV9; clone size: many; J gene: TRBJ2-7; D gene: -; CDR3 protein: CASSVDVAYEQYF; CDR3 DNA: TGTGCCAGCAGCGTAGATGTCGCCTACGAGCAGTACTTC
V gene: TRBV4-1; clone size: -; J gene: TRBJ2-7; D gene: -; CDR3 protein: CASSQLDEYEQYF; CDR3 DNA: TGCGCCAGCAGCCAACTGGACGAATACGAGCAGTACTTC
V gene: TRBV9; clone size: few; J gene: TRBJ2-1; D gene: TRBD2; CDR3 protein: CASSASGGGLNEQFF; CDR3 DNA: TGTGCCAGCAGCGCTAGCGGGGGGGGTTTAAATGAGCAGTTCTTC
V gene: TRBV20-1; clone size: -; J gene: TRBJ1-5; D gene: -; CDR3 protein: CSAREQGGNQPQHF; CDR3 DNA: TGCAGTGCTAGAGAACAGGGTGGCAATCAGCCCCAGCATTTT
V gene: TRBV20-1; clone size: many; J gene: TRBJ2-1; D gene: TRBD2; CDR3 protein: CRAPSGRAPNEQFF; CDR3 DNA: TGCAGAGCCCCCAGCGGGAGGGCCCCGAATGAGCAGTTCTTC
V gene: TRBV18; clone size: many; J gene: TRBJ2-5; D gene: -; CDR3 protein: CASSPYGSQETQYF; CDR3 DNA: TGTGCCAGCTCACCTTACGGGAGCCAAGAGACCCAGTACTTC
V gene: TRBV14; clone size: -; J gene: TRBJ1-4; D gene: -; CDR3 protein: CASSQEFRAPGEKLFF; CDR3 DNA: TGTGCCAGCAGCCAAGAATTCAGGGCCCCGGGAGAAAAACTGTTTTTT
V gene: TRBV18; clone size: -; J gene: TRBJ1-2; D gene: -; CDR3 protein: CASSHPNSLYGYTF; CDR3 DNA: TGTGCCAGCTCACACCCCAACAGCCTCTATGGCTACACCTTC
V gene: TRBV5-1; clone size: few; J gene: TRBJ1-4; D gene: -; CDR3 protein: CASSRDLNEKLFF; CDR3 DNA: TGCGCCAGCAGCCGGGACCTTAATGAAAAACTGTTTTTT
V gene: TRBV7-8; clone size: -; J gene: TRBJ1-5; D gene: TRBD1; CDR3 protein: CASSLAGQGAQPQHF; CDR3 DNA: TGTGCCAGCAGCTTAGCTGGACAGGGGGCTCAGCCCCAGCATTTT
V gene: TRBV7-9; clone size: -; J gene: TRBJ1-5; D gene: -; CDR3 protein: CASALGRQQHF; CDR3 DNA: TGTGCCAGCGCCCTCGGGAGACAGCAGCATTTT
V gene: TRBV4-1; clone size: few; J gene: TRBJ2-5; D gene: -; CDR3 protein: CASSQGVLETQYF; CDR3 DNA: TGCGCCAGCAGCCAGGGGGTTTTGGAGACCCAGTACTTC
V gene: TRBV28; clone size: many; J gene: TRBJ2-1; D gene: TRBD2; CDR3 protein: CASRTSGSTEQFF; CDR3 DNA: TGTGCCAGCAGAACTAGCGGGAGTACCGAGCAGTTCTTC
V gene: TRBV5-5; clone size: few; J gene: TRBJ1-5; D gene: TRBD1; CDR3 protein: CASSSGTGRQPQHF; CDR3 DNA: TGTGCCAGCAGCTCGGGGACAGGGCGCCAGCCCCAGCATTTT
V gene: TRBV4-1; clone size: many; J gene: TRBJ2-5; D gene: -; CDR3 protein: CASSPEGETQYF; CDR3 DNA: TGCGCCAGCAGCCCTGAGGGTGAGACCCAGTACTTC
V gene: TRBV7-8; clone size: few; J gene: TRBJ2-3; D gene: TRBD2; CDR3 protein: CASSPYSGRARTDTQYF; CDR3 DNA: TGTGCCAGCAGCCCATATAGCGGGAGGGCGCGCACAGATACGCAGTATTTT
V gene: TRBV6-6; clone size: few; J gene: TRBJ2-7; D gene: -; CDR3 protein: CASSWDPDYEQYF; CDR3 DNA: TGTGCCAGCAGTTGGGACCCAGACTACGAGCAGTACTTC
V gene: TRBV10-2; clone size: -; J gene: TRBJ2-7; D gene: TRBD1; CDR3 protein: CASSEPDRGTYEQYF; CDR3 DNA: TGCGCCAGCAGTGAGCCGGACAGGGGAACCTACGAGCAGTACTTC
V gene: TRBV3-1; clone size: few; J gene: TRBJ2-5; D gene: -; CDR3 protein: CASSQDSLRGKETQYF; CDR3 DNA: TGTGCCAGCAGCCAAGACAGTTTAAGGGGCAAAGAGACCCAGTACTTC
V gene: TRBV28; clone size: -; J gene: TRBJ2-2; D gene: -; CDR3 protein: CAIQQHSTGELFF; CDR3 DNA: TGTGCCATACAACAACACAGCACCGGGGAGCTGTTTTTT
V gene: TRBV20-1; clone size: few; J gene: TRBJ2-2; D gene: -; CDR3 protein: CSAGGGLARVTGELFF; CDR3 DNA: TGCAGTGCTGGTGGAGGGCTAGCGAGAGTAACCGGGGAGCTGTTTTTT
V gene: TRBV2; clone size: -; J gene: TRBJ2-2; D gene: -; CDR3 protein: CASRSGTTNTGELFF; CDR3 DNA: TGTGCCAGCAGATCCGGGACAACAAATACCGGGGAGCTGTTTTTT
V gene: TRBV28; clone size: -; J gene: TRBJ2-1; D gene: TRBD2; CDR3 protein: CASRTEAGGAYNEQFF; CDR3 DNA: TGTGCCAGCAGAACGGAGGCGGGAGGGGCCTACAATGAGCAGTTCTTC
V gene: TRBV9; clone size: -; J gene: TRBJ2-4; D gene: -; CDR3 protein: CASSVEAGKNIQYF; CDR3 DNA: TGTGCCAGCAGCGTAGAGGCAGGGAAAAACATTCAGTACTTC
V gene: TRBV29-1; clone size: few; J gene: TRBJ2-2; D gene: TRBD1; CDR3 protein: CSARQGRTGELFF; CDR3 DNA: TGCAGCGCGCGACAGGGGAGGACCGGGGAGCTGTTTTTT
V gene: TRBV29-1; clone size: -; J gene: TRBJ2-7; D gene: TRBD1; CDR3 protein: CSVTGGLSYEQYF; CDR3 DNA: TGCAGCGTCACAGGGGGCCTTTCCTACGAGCAGTACTTC
V gene: TRBV20-1; clone size: few; J gene: TRBJ2-7; D gene: TRBD1; CDR3 protein: CSARWGQGGFEQYF; CDR3 DNA: TGCAGTGCTAGGTGGGGACAGGGGGGATTCGAGCAGTACTTC
V gene: TRBV20-1; clone size: -; J gene: TRBJ2-2; D gene: -; CDR3 protein: CSARINTGELFF; CDR3 DNA: TGCAGTGCTAGAATCAACACCGGGGAGCTGTTTTTT
V gene: TRBV28; clone size: few; J gene: TRBJ1-5; D gene: -; CDR3 protein: CASSLGPYQPQHF; CDR3 DNA: TGTGCCAGCAGTTTGGGCCCATATCAGCCCCAGCATTTT
V gene: TRBV7-9; clone size: -; J gene: TRBJ1-1; D gene: -; CDR3 protein: CASSLRDLMNTEAFF; CDR3 DNA: TGTGCCAGCAGCCTCCGCGACCTTATGAACACTGAAGCTTTCTTT